This TCR beta chain was sequenced in a study of shared clonotypes between healthy human individuals. Method: immunoSEQ multiplex PCR; TCRdb's copy keeps in-frame clones and lacks some. The sample has some 2,500,000 clones; 93% are singletons. CDR1 SGHRS and CDR2 YFSETQ come from the germline V gene. V shed 1 base, J shed 4 bases, and the junction held 15 bases outside the gene matches. The CDR3 length is 19 residues. Input material: naive CD4+ T cells from PBMCs. Subset in this sample: CD45RA+ positively selected. This chain connects TRBV5-1 to TRBJ2-1; TRBD2 agrees at 9 bases. The receptor was derived from a man aged 18 to 29 in good health. Some clones in this sample may be carry-over from other donors' samples. Here the CDR3 DNA reads TGCGCCAGCAGCTTGTGGGGACCGACTAGCGGTCTTCGGTACAATGAGCAGTTCTTC. Amino acid sequence: CASSLWGPTSGLRYNEQFF.